This passage covers 18 T cell receptor beta chains from one sample sequenced in a study of CD4 and CD8 cells across lung adenocarcinoma regions. MiXCR was run by TCRdb on the PCR reads, yielding one entry per CDR3 protein. Among around 15,000 distinct CDR3 sequences listed, roughly 51% were seen once. Sequencing input: CD8+ T cells from the center of a lung tumor. These receptor sequences come from a female donor with lung adenocarcinoma. The CD4 and CD8 labels of this study may be unreliable.

The chain carries TRBV6-1 and TRBJ2-5; possible D gene TRBD2, 5 bases. Judging by the DNA end, TRBJ2-7 fits better; the J call may be wrong. The length of the CDR3 is 12 residues. Germline loops: CDR1 MNHNS, CDR2 SASEGT. CDR3 in amino acids: CASSDSAYEQYF. The DNA for the CDR3 is TGTGCCAGCAGCGATAGCGCCTACGAGCAGTACTTC.

Within the sample, this clonotype is medium-sized. This chain uses TRBV27 with TRBJ2-1; no reliable D call. The J call is doubtful: the DNA matches TRBJ2-7 better. The CDR3 spans 13 residues. Germline lookup yields CDR1 MNHEY and CDR2 SMNVEV (reference sequence). This chain's CDR3 is CAIPGLEQYEQYF. DNA for the CDR3: TGTGCCATCCCGGGTCTAGAGCAATACGAGCAGTACTTC.

In this sample, this clonotype turned up a few times. The chain combines TRBV30 with TRBJ1-2, with D unresolved. There are 13 residues in the CDR3. The germline V gene encodes CDR1 GTSNPN and CDR2 SVGIG (reference sequence). Trimming stripped 1 base from V and 7 bases from J, with 13 bases between. CDR3 protein: CAWSGFKVGGYTF. CDR3 nucleotide sequence: TGTGCCTGGAGTGGGTTCAAAGTCGGTGGCTACACCTTC.

The chain's CDR3 is CASIKQGWTTDTQYF. CDR3 nucleotides: TGTGCCAGCATCAAACAGGGGTGGACGACAGATACGCAGTATTTT. This chain connects TRBV6-1 to TRBJ2-3, with 7 bases identical to TRBD1. The CDR3 contains 15 residues. After removal of 7 bases from V and 3 bases from J, the junction contained 10 bases not matched to a gene. Germline loops: CDR1 MNHNS, CDR2 SASEGT.

The rearrangement joins TRBV6-1 to TRBJ2-2; 15 positions match TRBD2. The end of the DNA fits TRBJ2-3 better, so the J call may be wrong. This CDR3 spans 17 amino acids. Germline CDR1 reads MNHNS; CDR2 reads SASEGT. The CDR3 DNA is TGTGCCAGCAGTCGAGGACTAGCGGGGGGGAACACCGAGGAGCAGTATTTT. Amino acid sequence: CASSRGLAGGNTEEQYF.

By frequency in the sample, this clonotype is medium-sized. The chain is built from TRBV10-1 and TRBJ2-7; D gene uncertain. CDR1 WNHNN and CDR2 SYGVQD come from the germline V gene (reference sequence). The CDR3 runs to 14 residues. With 4 bases removed from V and 2 bases from J, the gap between germline ends came to 12 bases. CDR3 bases: TGCGCCAGCAGTGGGGTCGAGCCACCCTACGAGCAGTACTTC. This sequence encodes CASSGVEPPYEQYF.

This clonotype was recorded at least ten times. The gene calls are TRBV3-1 and TRBJ2-3; unclear D gene. This CDR3 is built from 17 residues. Germline CDR1 reads LGHDT; CDR2 reads YNNKEL (reference sequence). V dropped 2 bases and J dropped 1 base, with 16 bases sitting between them. CDR3 in DNA: TGTGCCAGCAGCCAAATCCTTGGGTTTTGGGGCACAGATACGCAGTATTTT. This translates into CASSQILGFWGTDTQYF.

The sample holds many counts of this clonotype. V gene TRBV6-6 combines with J gene TRBJ2-1; 7 positions match TRBD1. In germline, CDR1 is MNHNY, CDR2 SVGAGI (reference sequence). The CDR3 sequence is 14 residues long. V gave up 2 bases and J gave up 6 bases; unmatched junction bases: 4. This CDR3 is CASSYRQGTNEQFF. For the CDR3, the DNA is TGTGCCAGCAGTTACAGACAGGGAACCAATGAGCAGTTCTTC.

This chain connects TRBV27 to TRBJ2-1; perhaps TRBD1 as D (7 bases). The CDR3 sequence is 16 residues long. Per the germline V gene, CDR1 is MNHEY and CDR2 is SMNVEV (reference sequence). V dropped 5 bases and J dropped 2 bases, with 16 bases sitting between them. The CDR3 sequence is CASSPRQGGAYNEQFF. The CDR3 DNA follows: TGTGCCAGCAGTCCTCGGCAGGGGGGCGCCTACAATGAGCAGTTCTTC.

Many counts were recorded for this clonotype. The genes are TRBV10-3 and TRBJ2-7, with TRBD1 identical over 12 bases. V trimming: 8 bases; J trimming: 0 bases; junction bases outside the gene matches: 5. The CDR3 totals 15 residues. The germline CDR1 and CDR2 sequences are ENHRY and SYGVKD. As DNA, the CDR3 is TGTGCCATCCGTAAGGGACAGGGGGCCTCCTACGAGCAGTACTTC. Protein product: CAIRKGQGASYEQYF.

This clonotype is large (0.1 to 1%). The V and J genes are TRBV6-5 and TRBJ2-2; D remains ambiguous. V gave up 0 bases and J gave up 7 bases, with 6 bases separating them. CDR1 MNHEY and CDR2 SVGAGI come from the germline V gene. The CDR3 has 13 residues. CDR3 bases: TGTGCCAGCAGTTACTCAGGGATCGGGGAGCTGTTTTTT. Protein: CASSYSGIGELFF.

The table lists this clonotype with many counts. This chain connects TRBV4-1 to TRBJ2-5, with 10 bases matching TRBD2. This CDR3 comprises 15 residues. Looked up from germline, CDR1 is MGHRA and CDR2 is YSYEKL. The ends lost 1 base at V and 3 bases at J; junction bases unmatched: 2. The CDR3 DNA sequence: TGCGCCAGCAGCCAAGGAAGCGGGGGGGAAGAGACCCAGTACTTC. Its translation is CASSQGSGGEETQYF.

This clonotype is labeled medium-sized (0.01 to 0.1%). This rearrangement joins TRBV6-1 to TRBJ1-2; TRBD1 agrees at 11 bases. Germline values: CDR1 MNHNS, CDR2 SASEGT. The CDR3 has 13 residues. The V segment lost 3 bases and the J segment 7 bases; nucleotides outside the gene matches: 1. The CDR3: CASSDGTGGGYTF. CDR3 in DNA: TGTGCCAGCAGTGATGGGACAGGGGGTGGCTACACCTTC.

A note on this clonotype: At one end, the junction sequence differs from germline, possibly due to a read error. The V gene is TRBV6-1, the J gene TRBJ2-4, with D perhaps TRBD2 (5 bases). This CDR3 is 16 amino acids long. Germline V gene lookup returns CDR1 MNHNS and CDR2 SASEGT. The CDR3 protein is CACSVCGLSAKNMQYF. The CDR3 DNA reads TGTGCGTGCAGCGTTTGCGGGCTGTCAGCCAAAAATATGCAGTATTTC.

The V and J genes are TRBV6-1 and TRBJ2-5; either TRBD1 or TRBD2 may supply D (6 bases each). The CDR3 spans 17 residues. In germline, CDR1 is MNHNS, CDR2 SASEGT. Trimming pared 4 bases from V and 11 bases from J, leaving 29 bases between. Here the CDR3 DNA reads TGTGCCAGCAGTGCGGGGGCCGGGACCAGCTACCCAGATACGCAGTACTTC. It is translated as CASSAGAGTSYPDTQYF.

J is TRBJ2-5 and V is TRBV27; 10 nucleotides agree with TRBD1. The J call may be mistaken, given a closer DNA end match to TRBJ2-7. The CDR3 loop spans 15 amino acids. Germline values: CDR1 MNHEY, CDR2 SMNVEV (reference sequence). The CDR3 DNA follows: TGTGCCAGCAGTCGCGGGACAGGGGATACCTACGAGCAGTACTTC. This sequence encodes CASSRGTGDTYEQYF.

This clonotype was observed at least ten times. The V and J genes are TRBV27 and TRBJ1-1; a weak D match, TRBD1 (5 bases). From germline, CDR1 is MNHEY and CDR2 SMNVEV (reference sequence). V was pared by 5 bases and J by 1 base, with 8 bases between. The CDR3 has 13 amino acids. The CDR3 DNA is TGTGCCAGCAGTCCTGGACAGAACACTGAAGCTTTCTTT. Translated, it gives CASSPGQNTEAFF.

Many counts were recorded for this clonotype. V and J are TRBV11-2 and TRBJ2-1, with 10 positions matching TRBD1. Germline values: CDR1 SGHAT, CDR2 FQNNGV. Losses at the gene ends were 0 bases for V and 6 bases for J; bases not matched to a gene: 2. This CDR3 spans 15 amino acids. The DNA of the CDR3 is TGTGCCAGCAGCTTAGAGCGGACAGGGGGCAATGAGCAGTTCTTC. It codes for CASSLERTGGNEQFF.